These T cell receptor beta chains were read from a single sample in a study of blood T cell repertoires in COVID-19. The protocol was immunoSEQ multiplex PCR, while the TCRdb copy is restricted to in-frame clones and leaves out a portion. The sample consists of over 200,000 clones, roughly 89% of them appearing once. Sequencing was performed on peripheral blood. All receptors come from a man aged 55 to 70 who had recovered from COVID-19. Each CDR3 is given with its conserved first and last residue. D genes are given only for firm matches. Clone size is stated in some rows and not others, as once, few, many or a class when expanded.

DNA: TGTGCCAGCACCCTTGACAGGGTCAGCACAGATACGCAGTATTTT; CDR3: CASTLDRVSTDTQYF; size: .; J: TRBJ2-3; V: TRBV6-5; D: TRBD1
DNA: TGCGCCAGCAGCTTAACCGGGACAGGAATCGGCGAGCAGTACTTC; CDR3: CASSLTGTGIGEQYF; size: .; J: TRBJ2-7; V: TRBV5-1; D: TRBD1
DNA: TGTGCCAGCAGCTTAGGGCAGGGAGGCACCGGGGAGCTGTTTTTT; CDR3: CASSLGQGGTGELFF; size: .; J: TRBJ2-2; V: TRBV7-2; D: .
DNA: TGTGCCAGCAGCCCCGGGACTAGGGTCGCAGATACGCAGTATTTT; CDR3: CASSPGTRVADTQYF; size: .; J: TRBJ2-3; V: TRBV5-8; D: TRBD2
DNA: TGTGCCAGCTCACCACCAGCGACAGGGTATAATTCACCCCTCCACTTT; CDR3: CASSPPATGYNSPLHF; size: .; J: TRBJ1-6; V: TRBV18; D: TRBD1
DNA: TGTGCCAGCAGCTTAGCGGGGCTATCCTACGAGCAGTACTTC; CDR3: CASSLAGLSYEQYF; size: .; J: TRBJ2-7; V: TRBV7-2; D: .
DNA: TGTGCCAGCAGTGAGGAGGACAGTAAAACCTACGAGCAGTACTTC; CDR3: CASSEEDSKTYEQYF; size: .; J: TRBJ2-7; V: TRBV6-4; D: .
DNA: TGTGCCAGCAGCCAAGGGGGGGTAGATACTGAAGCTTTCTTT; CDR3: CASSQGGVDTEAFF; size: few; J: TRBJ1-1; V: TRBV14; D: .
DNA: TGTGCCAGTAGCGACAGGGGGCAGGTGGACGAGCAGTACTTC; CDR3: CASSDRGQVDEQYF; size: .; J: TRBJ2-7; V: TRBV19; D: TRBD1
DNA: TGTGCCAGCAGTAGCGGGAGGGCCTTCGAGCAGTACTTC; CDR3: CASSSGRAFEQYF; size: .; J: TRBJ2-7; V: TRBV7-9; D: TRBD2
DNA: TGTGCCAGCAGCCTTGCGGGTAGGAGGACTGAAGCTTTCTTT; CDR3: CASSLAGRRTEAFF; size: .; J: TRBJ1-1; V: TRBV27; D: .
DNA: TGCGCCAGCAGTCCTCGACAGGGTTGGAACACTGAAGCTTTCTTT; CDR3: CASSPRQGWNTEAFF; size: .; J: TRBJ1-1; V: TRBV10-1; D: TRBD1
DNA: TGTGCCAGCTCACCACAACAGGGCTCTGGAAACACCATATATTTT; CDR3: CASSPQQGSGNTIYF; size: once; J: TRBJ1-3; V: TRBV18; D: .
DNA: TGTGCCAGCAGCCCACAGGGATCCTACAATGAGCAGTTCTTC; CDR3: CASSPQGSYNEQFF; size: .; J: TRBJ2-1; V: TRBV5-4; D: .
DNA: TGTGCCAGCAGCTTGACAATGGATCAGCCCCAGCATTTT; CDR3: CASSLTMDQPQHF; size: .; J: TRBJ1-5; V: TRBV7-2; D: .
DNA: TGTGCCAGCAGTTACTCGAAGGAGAGCTCCTACAATGAGCAGTTCTTC; CDR3: CASSYSKESSYNEQFF; size: .; J: TRBJ2-1; V: TRBV6-2/TRBV6-3; D: .
DNA: TGTGCCTGGAGTGCATACTTTATGACAGGGGGCTACTCTGGGGCCAACGTCCTGACTTTC; CDR3: CAWSAYFMTGGYSGANVLTF; size: .; J: TRBJ2-6; V: TRBV30; D: TRBD1
DNA: TGTGCCAGCAGCATCCAGGGGGCCCCTTCCTACGAGCAGTACTTC; CDR3: CASSIQGAPSYEQYF; size: .; J: TRBJ2-7; V: TRBV7-2; D: TRBD1